Sequencing of this T cell receptor (beta chain) was carried out in a study of CD8 T cells in Susac syndrome. After extraction with the RNeasy kit, about 0.45 to 1 ug of the RNA was reverse transcribed using random hexamers. The immunoSEQ assay covered 54 Vbeta and 13 Jbeta segments for CDR3. TCRdb called the immunoSEQ multiplex PCR reads again in MiXCR, with one record for every CDR3 protein. Seen here are about 150,000 distinct CDR3 sequences, around 96% observed once, and the top ten hold about 0.19%. There are 15 residues in the CDR3. The ends lost 2 bases at V and 3 bases at J; junction bases unmatched: 3. CD8+ and CD4+ T cells circulating in blood were sequenced for TCR beta. The TEMRA cells underwent FACS enrichment, while the CD8+ and CD4+ T cells underwent negative isolation.

The TCR sequence derives from a human donor with multiple sclerosis. This chain connects TRBV12-3 or TRBV12-4 to TRBJ2-2, with 7 bases lining up with TRBD2. The specimen was CD8+ T cells from PBMCs. The CDR3 region is CASSLFRGDTGELFF. CDR3 in DNA: TGTGCCAGCAGTTTATTTCGGGGGGACACCGGGGAGCTGTTTTTT.